This T cell receptor beta chain appears in the sequencing data of a study of blood T cells in healthy people across ages. Findings and limits, study-wide: A roughly linear fall in TCR beta diversity per million T cells was seen with increasing age.

Primers used in a second PCR of roughly 6 to 11 cycles were a sample-barcoded 5' primer and a J-beta primer mix. The template-switch adaptor, which had 12 random nucleotides, put a tag on each cDNA molecule. Each CDR3 protein is one row after TCRdb ran MiXCR on the 5' RACE reads. The repertoire has about 1.5 million distinct CDR3 sequences, 35% to 45% of them found once; the top ten carry 4%. About this clonotype: Its matching antigen is unknown. The germline gene is not matched at one end of the junction; a read error may be the cause.

The CDR3 extends over 15 amino acids. Looked up from germline, CDR1 is MNHEY and CDR2 is SVGEGT. The rearrangement joins TRBV6-2 or TRBV6-3 to TRBJ2-1; TRBD2 aligns across 11 bases. The clonotype was recovered from a woman aged 18-35 years in good health. Sequencing was carried out using blood. CDR3 residues: CVSSLSGRGYNEQFF. CDR3 sequence (DNA): TGTGTCAGCAGCCTTAGCGGGAGGGGCTACAATGAGCAGTTCTTC.